The present T cell receptor beta chain was sequenced within a study of T cells in Graves' hyperthyroidism and ophthalmopathy. This clonotype was detected only a few times. The CDR3 regions of TCR beta were amplified from RNA transcripts. HTBI primers drove first-round RT-PCR of the TCR CDR3. TCRdb used MiXCR to reprocess the multiplex PCR reads, holding one entry per CDR3 protein. The table records 550,000 to 800,000 distinct CDR3 sequences, about a sixth of them present only once. The germline V gene has CDR1 LNHDA and CDR2 SQIVND (reference sequence). There are 15 residues in the CDR3. V shed 6 bases and J shed 2 bases, with 14 bases lying between them.

This TCR was recovered from a man aged 18 to 30 with Graves' hyperthyroidism. What was sequenced was blood. This chain links TRBV19 with TRBJ1-5, with D possibly TRBD1 on 5 matching bases. The CDR3 here is CASSVQGRGNQPQHF. CDR3 sequence (DNA): TGTGCCAGTAGCGTTCAGGGTCGAGGCAATCAGCCCCAGCATTTT.